This TCR beta chain originates from a study of T cells after posttransplantation cyclophosphamide. Study-wide results and limits: Donor-recipient repertoire similarity was low at 1-2 months, rising over year one. Blood and skin or GI T cell repertoires showed limited TRB overlap.

Treatment was busulfan-fludarabine conditioning, a marrow graft, and cyclophosphamide on days +3 and +4. The germline V gene encodes CDR1 GTSNPN and CDR2 SVGIG (reference sequence). CDR3 length equals 13 residues. The V end lost 0 bases, the J end lost 4 bases, and 10 bases lay between the germline ends. Data came from immunoSEQ multiplex PCR; TCRdb stores just in-frame clones and leaves some out. The data show approximately 15,000 clones, none appearing only once, with roughly 0.54% held by the ten largest. This clone was observed at least ten times. Its antigen is unknown. The material was PBMCs, obtained after allogeneic stem cell transplant with posttransplant cyclophosphamide. The J gene is TRBJ2-7, the V gene TRBV30; D might be TRBD1 (5 bases). The TCR was taken from a female patient between 25 and 45 years old who received an allogeneic stem cell transplant from a related donor, was CMV-positive, and had no GVHD. Among the T cells, some may be from the graft donor. The CDR3 bases are TGTGCCTGGAGTGTCACAGGCCCTTACGAGCAGTACTTC. It codes for CAWSVTGPYEQYF.